A single sample gave rise to the 10 T cell receptor beta chains below, sequenced in a study of T cells after posttransplantation cyclophosphamide. Busulfan-fludarabine conditioning, marrow transplant, and cyclophosphamide on days +3 and +4 were administered. Measured with immunoSEQ multiplex PCR; TCRdb has only the in-frame clones, and not every one. The sample shows approximately 8,000 clones, none of them appearing just once. The starting material was PBMCs, obtained after allogeneic stem cell transplant with posttransplant cyclophosphamide. The receptors come from a young adult male patient who received an allogeneic stem cell transplant from an unrelated donor, was CMV-positive, and had acute and chronic GVHD. Among the T cells, some may be from the graft donor.

Many counts were recorded for this clone. As DNA, the CDR3 is TGTGCCAGAAGTCCAGGTCAGGGTCGGGACTATGGCTACACCTTC. It is translated as CARSPGQGRDYGYTF. The chain combines TRBV5-3 with TRBJ1-2; tentatively, D is TRBD1 (5 bases). TRBV5-3 is identified as an open reading frame with a role that is uncertain. Trimming cost V 5 bases and J 3 bases, with 17 bases left between them. The CDR3 loop spans 15 amino acids.

This clone was recorded many times. The J gene is TRBJ2-7, the V gene TRBV7-9, with 10 positions matching TRBD1. V lost 5 bases, J lost 5 bases, and 12 bases stayed unmatched. Germline lookup yields CDR1 SEHNR and CDR2 FQNEAQ (reference sequence). This CDR3 contains 16 residues. The CDR3 nucleotides read TGTGCCAGCAGCACTCGACCGGGACAGGGGTTCCACGAGCAGTACTTC. Its translation is CASSTRPGQGFHEQYF.

This clone was observed many times. This chain uses TRBV20-1 with TRBJ1-5; D not certain. There are 11 residues in the CDR3. The germline V gene has CDR1 DFQATT and CDR2 SNEGSKA (reference sequence). The V end was cut by 3 bases, the J end by 5 bases, with 5 bases between. CDR3: CSASPDQPQHF. As DNA, the CDR3 is TGCAGTGCTAGCCCCGATCAGCCCCAGCATTTT.

The table lists this clone with many counts. The genes are TRBV7-2 and TRBJ2-7; 15 bases line up with TRBD2. Germline values: CDR1 SGHTA, CDR2 FQGNSA. The CDR3 length is 18 residues. V dropped 4 bases and J dropped 1; count of bases not matched to a gene: 8. The DNA for the CDR3 is TGTGCCAGCAGCTCCTGGACTAGCGGGGGGGCTATTTCCTACGAGCAGTACTTC. It yields the protein CASSSWTSGGAISYEQYF.

The sample holds many counts of this clone. This chain links TRBV5-6 with TRBJ1-2, with a tentative D call TRBD1 (6 bases). The V and J ends lost 2 bases and 8 bases respectively, with 13 bases between them. Looked up from germline, CDR1 is SGHDT and CDR2 is YYEEEE. This CDR3 is built from 13 residues. The CDR3 DNA reads TGTGCCAGCAGCTTAACAGGGTTGGAAGGCTACACCTTC. As protein: CASSLTGLEGYTF.

This clone showed up many times. The genes are TRBV11-2 and TRBJ2-3; unclear D gene. The V and J ends lost 5 bases and 0 bases respectively, with 9 bases between them. The CDR3 sequence is 14 residues long. Germline assignment: CDR1 SGHAT and CDR2 FQNNGV. CDR3 protein: CASSAGYSTDTQYF. The CDR3 nucleotides are TGTGCCAGCAGCGCCGGGTATAGCACAGATACGCAGTATTTT. Using reference TRBV11-2 and TRBJ2-3 for the parts outside the CDR3, the full variable domain is EAGVAQSPRYKIIEKRQSVAFWCNPISGHATLYWYQQILGQGPKLLIQFQNNGVVDDSQLPKDRFSAERLKGVDSTLKIQPAKLEDSAVYLCASSAGYSTDTQYFGPGTRLTVL.

Ten or more counts support this clone. The chain uses TRBV6-1 and TRBJ1-6; 9 nucleotides agree with TRBD1. V trimming: 3 bases; J trimming: 10 bases; junction bases outside the gene matches: 16. Germline values: CDR1 MNHNS, CDR2 SASEGT. CDR3 length: 18 amino acids. For the CDR3, the DNA is TGTGCCAGCAGTGAGAAAAGGTCTTGGACAGGGGTTTTATCACCCCTCCACTTT. It specifies CASSEKRSWTGVLSPLHF.

This clone ranks as medium-sized (0.01 to 0.1%). V and J are TRBV5-6 and TRBJ1-2; TRBD1 agrees at 9 bases. CDR1 is SGHDT, CDR2 YYEEEE, per germline. The CDR3 is 16 residues long. Trimming took 3 bases from V and 6 from J; bases not matched to a gene: 12. DNA of the CDR3: TGTGCCAGCAGCTCCAGTCCCGGGACAGGGATCAATGGCTACACCTTC. Protein sequence: CASSSSPGTGINGYTF.

This clone is medium-sized within its sample. The chain combines TRBV6-6 with TRBJ2-1; TRBD1 matches at 8 bases. This CDR3 contains 16 residues. J lost 7 bases, V lost 0 bases, and 8 bases had no gene match. The germline CDR1 and CDR2 sequences are MNHNY and SVGAGI (reference sequence). CDR3 sequence (DNA): TGTGCCAGCAGTTACTCCCCCCTCCAGGGGGCGAATGAGCAGTTCTTC. Translating it yields CASSYSPLQGANEQFF.

There are many counts of this clone. The gene calls are TRBV2 and TRBJ1-5; D possibly corresponds to TRBD1 (6 bases). Germline lookup yields CDR1 SNHLY and CDR2 FYNNEI. Deletions cut 5 bases from V and 1 base from J, with 21 bases between. This CDR3 contains 18 residues. This chain's CDR3 is CASSSMVRGAESNQPQHF. The CDR3 DNA reads TGTGCCAGCAGTTCGATGGTCAGGGGCGCCGAGAGCAATCAGCCCCAGCATTTT.